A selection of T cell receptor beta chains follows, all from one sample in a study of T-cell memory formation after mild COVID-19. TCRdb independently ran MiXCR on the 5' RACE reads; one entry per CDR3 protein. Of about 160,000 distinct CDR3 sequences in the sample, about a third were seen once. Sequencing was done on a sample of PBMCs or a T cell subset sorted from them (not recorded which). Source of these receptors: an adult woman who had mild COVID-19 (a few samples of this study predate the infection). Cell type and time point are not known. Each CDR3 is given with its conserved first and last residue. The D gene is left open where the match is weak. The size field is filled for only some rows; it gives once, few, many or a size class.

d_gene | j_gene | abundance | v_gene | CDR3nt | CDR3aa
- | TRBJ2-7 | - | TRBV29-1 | TGCAGCGTTGTGGGGAGGACCAGCTACGAGCAGTACTTC | CSVVGRTSYEQYF
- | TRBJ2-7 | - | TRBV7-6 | TGTGCCAGCAGCCGGGACCCCTCCTACGAGCAGTACTTC | CASSRDPSYEQYF
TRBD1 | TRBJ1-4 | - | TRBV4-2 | TGTGCCAGCAGCCAACAGGACAGGGGGAATGAAAAACTGTTTTTT | CASSQQDRGNEKLFF
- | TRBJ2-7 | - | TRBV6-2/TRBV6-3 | TGTGCCAGCAGTTACTACAGGGTGACCCACGAGCAGTACTTC | CASSYYRVTHEQYF
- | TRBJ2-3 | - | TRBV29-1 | TGCAGCGTTGAAGACGGACAGAGGGGTTGGACAGATACGCAGTATTTT | CSVEDGQRGWTDTQYF
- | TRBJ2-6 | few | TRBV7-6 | TGTGCCAGCAGTCGTATCCTCTCTGGGGCCAACGTCCTGACTTTC | CASSRILSGANVLTF
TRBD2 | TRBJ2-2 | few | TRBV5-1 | TGCGCCAGCAGCGCATCTAGCGGGAGGATTACGAACACCGGGGAGCTGTTTTTT | CASSASSGRITNTGELFF
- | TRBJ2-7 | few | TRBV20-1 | TGCAGTGCTAGGGAGTGGGCAATCCAATCCTACGAGCAGTACTTC | CSAREWAIQSYEQYF
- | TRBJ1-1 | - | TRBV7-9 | TGTGCCAGCACCCCGGCAACTGAAGCTTTCTTT | CASTPATEAFF
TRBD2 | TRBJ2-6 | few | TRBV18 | TGTGCCAGCTCAAGGACTAGCGGGGCTCGAAGCACTGGGGCCAACGTCCTGACTTTC | CASSRTSGARSTGANVLTF
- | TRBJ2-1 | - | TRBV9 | TGTGCCAGCAGCGAGTTAGGGGGAGTAAACAATGAGCAGTTCTTC | CASSELGGVNNEQFF
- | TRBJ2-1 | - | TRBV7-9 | TGTGCCAGCAGCTTAGCGGACCGCCGGAGCTCCTACAATGAGCAGTTCTTC | CASSLADRRSSYNEQFF
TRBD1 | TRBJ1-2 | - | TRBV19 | TGTGCCAGTAGTATACGGACAGGGGGAGACTATGGCTACACCTTC | CASSIRTGGDYGYTF
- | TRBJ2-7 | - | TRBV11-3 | TGTGCCAGCAGCTTCGGGTGGGAGCAGTACTTC | CASSFGWEQYF
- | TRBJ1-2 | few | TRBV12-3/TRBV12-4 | TGTGCCAGCAGTCCACAGGGAACCTCTGGCTACACCTTC | CASSPQGTSGYTF
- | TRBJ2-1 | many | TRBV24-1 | TGTGCCACCAGTGATATAGGCAGCTACAATGAGCAGTTCTTC | CATSDIGSYNEQFF
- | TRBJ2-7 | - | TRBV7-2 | TGTGCCAGCAGCTTAGACGCCCGGAGGGACGAGCAGTACTTC | CASSLDARRDEQYF
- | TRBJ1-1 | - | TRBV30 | TGTGCCTGGAGTGTGTCGTCAGGGAACACTGAAGCTTTCTTT | CAWSVSSGNTEAFF
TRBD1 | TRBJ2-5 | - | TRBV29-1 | TGCAGCGGCCTGACAGGGCGGGAGACCCAGTACTTC | CSGLTGRETQYF
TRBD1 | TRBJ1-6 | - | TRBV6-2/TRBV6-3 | TGTGCCAGCAGTCTCCAGGGGGCTTATTCACCCCTCCACTTT | CASSLQGAYSPLHF
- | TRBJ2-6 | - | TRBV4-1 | TGCTCCAGCAGCCAAGGGGCGCAGGGACCCTCTGGGGCCAACGTCCTGACTTTC | CSSSQGAQGPSGANVLTF
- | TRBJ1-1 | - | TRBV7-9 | TGTGCCAGCAGCAATTCCGGGACCCGTGATCTGAACACTGAAGCTTTCTTT | CASSNSGTRDLNTEAFF
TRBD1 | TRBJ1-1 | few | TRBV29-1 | TGCAGCGTTGAAATTAGGACAGGGGGCGTGGAAGCTTTCTTT | CSVEIRTGGVEAFF
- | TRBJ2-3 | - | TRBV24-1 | TGTGCCACCAGTGATCCATTAGGACCGACCACAGATACGCAGTATTTT | CATSDPLGPTTDTQYF
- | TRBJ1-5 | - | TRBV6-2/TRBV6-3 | TGTGCCAGCAGTTACTCCGGTCAGCCCCAGCATTTT | CASSYSGQPQHF
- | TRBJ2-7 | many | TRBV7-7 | TGTGCTAGCAGCTTAGCGGAGGCTACCTACGAGCAGTACTTC | CASSLAEATYEQYF
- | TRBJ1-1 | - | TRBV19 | TGTGCCAGTAGTATGGCCCTAGCCGCTGAAGCTTTCTTT | CASSMALAAEAFF
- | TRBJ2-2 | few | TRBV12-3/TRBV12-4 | TGTGCCAGCAGACCAACTAGCACCGGGGAGCTGTTTTTT | CASRPTSTGELFF
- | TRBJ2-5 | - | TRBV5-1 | TGCGCCAGCACCGAGCCCAGCCCCCAGTACTTC | CASTEPSPQYF
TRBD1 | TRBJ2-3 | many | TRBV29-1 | TGCAGCGTTGCCGACAGGGGGATAGCAGATACGCAGTATTTT | CSVADRGIADTQYF
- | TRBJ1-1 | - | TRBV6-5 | TGTGCCAGCTTCCGACAGAACACTGAAGCTTTCTTT | CASFRQNTEAFF
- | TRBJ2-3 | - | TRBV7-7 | TGTGCCAGCAGCTTAGACAGGGCAGATACGCAGTATTTT | CASSLDRADTQYF
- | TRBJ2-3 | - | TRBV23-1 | TGCGCCAGCAGTCAATTGCCAGATACGCAGTATTTT | CASSQLPDTQYF